The 19 T cell receptor beta chains presented below share a single source sample, sequenced in a study of blood T cells in healthy people across ages (dated by TCRdb to the mid-2010s). To prepare the library, 5' RACE was applied. TCRdb records Illumina HiSeq 2500 as the sequencer. A second PCR of about 7 to 12 cycles was run with a J-beta primer mix and a sample-barcoded 5' primer. TCRdb redid the processing of the public reads, applying fastp at Q25 and MiXCR, and retained in-frame beta chains. Each record represents a unique CDR3 protein, reported with the most common genes and DNA among its rows. The sample contains about 1.1 million distinct CDR3 sequences, 35% to 45% of them found a single time. The ten largest make up around 13% of the sample. The sample was blood. Source of these receptors: a man in his late teens or twenties in good health.

V usage is TRBV7-6 and J usage is TRBJ1-1; D not resolved. This CDR3 is built from 15 residues. V dropped 1 base and J dropped 7 bases, with 16 bases sitting between them. The germline gives CDR1 SGHVS, CDR2 FNYEAQ. The CDR3 sequence: CASSLVPLGLGEAFF. The CDR3 DNA reads TGTGCCAGCAGCTTAGTCCCGCTTGGGTTGGGTGAAGCTTTCTTT.

This clonotype was observed a few times. The rearrangement joins TRBV15 to TRBJ2-5, with D hard to call. The CDR3 length is 14 residues. Trimming removed 1 base from V and 4 bases from J, with 10 bases in between. Germline V gene sequence: CDR1 LNHNV, CDR2 YYDKDF (reference sequence). The chain's CDR3 is CATSRGMLGETQYF. DNA for the CDR3: TGTGCCACCAGCAGAGGGATGTTAGGAGAGACCCAGTACTTC.

CDR3 residues: CASRTDSPQETQYF. The DNA for the CDR3 is TGTGCCAGCAGGACCGACAGCCCTCAAGAGACCCAGTACTTC. The rearrangement uses TRBV6-6 and TRBJ2-5, with D possibly matching TRBD1 (5 bases). This CDR3 is 14 amino acids long. CDR1 and CDR2 (germline): MNHNY, SVGAGI (reference sequence). V was cut by 6 bases and J by 2 bases, with 13 bases left in between.

The chain uses TRBV11-3 and TRBJ2-1; D may be TRBD2 (6 bases). CDR3 length: 16 amino acids. CDR1 is SGHNT and CDR2 is YENEEA in the germline V gene. The ends were cut back, 5 bases at V and 1 base at J, with 15 bases in the middle. The CDR3: CASSHQPGVSYNEQFF. The CDR3 coding sequence is TGTGCCAGCAGCCATCAACCGGGGGTATCCTACAATGAGCAGTTCTTC.

In this sample, this clonotype turned up many times. This rearrangement joins TRBV13 to TRBJ2-3; D may be TRBD1 or TRBD2 (5 bases each). This CDR3 region has 14 residues. The germline gives CDR1 PRHDT, CDR2 FYEKMQ (reference sequence). V was clipped by 5 bases and J by 1 base, with 10 bases between them. As DNA, the CDR3 is TGTGCCAGCAGCGAGGGGAGCCGCACAGATACGCAGTATTTT. Amino acids: CASSEGSRTDTQYF. Full variable domain (rest looked up from reference TRBV13 and TRBJ2-3): AAGVIQSPRHLIKEKRETATLKCYPIPRHDTVYWYQQGPGQDPQFLISFYEKMQSDKGSIPDRFSAQQFSDYHSELNMSSLELGDSALYFCASSEGSRTDTQYFGPGTRLTVL.

The rearrangement joins TRBV10-3 to TRBJ2-1; 13 positions match TRBD2. J lost 0 bases, V lost 8 bases, and 10 bases had no gene match. Germline V CDR1 and CDR2: ENHRY, SYGVKD. The CDR3 has 18 amino acids. This CDR3 reads CAIGELAGGRSSYNEQFF. As DNA, the CDR3 is TGTGCCATCGGGGAACTAGCGGGGGGGAGAAGCTCCTACAATGAGCAGTTCTTC.

This chain connects TRBV12-3 or TRBV12-4 to TRBJ1-2; the D is unclear. V was shortened by 0 bases and J by 8 bases, with 22 bases between the two germline ends. The CDR3 is made up of 17 amino acids. CDR3 residues: CASSLAMGRDTGIGYTF. The CDR3 DNA is TGTGCCAGCAGTTTAGCGATGGGTCGAGACACCGGCATAGGCTACACCTTC.

Comment on this clonotype: The junction shows a germline mismatch at one end, possibly a read error. J is TRBJ1-5 and V is TRBV25-1; D is unclear. The CDR3 has 13 residues. The V gene's germline CDR1 is MGHDK and CDR2 SYGVNS. Written as DNA, the CDR3 is TGTGCCAGCGGTGAAACTAGCAATCAGCCCCAGCATTTT. This codes for CASGETSNQPQHF.

J is TRBJ2-5 and V is TRBV9; 11 bases are shared with TRBD2. The CDR3 runs 15 residues. CDR1 and CDR2 from the germline V gene are SGDLS and YYNGEE. The V and J ends lost 4 bases and 11 bases, in that order; junction bases with no gene match: 13. The DNA for the CDR3 is TGTGCCAGCAGCATTAGCGGGGGGGTCCCGGGTGAGCAGTACTTC. Its protein is CASSISGGVPGEQYF. Supplemented by reference TRBV9 and TRBJ2-5, the full variable domain reads DSGVTQTPKHLITATGQRVTLRCSPRSGDLSVYWYQQSLDQGLQFLIQYYNGEERAKGNILERFSAQQFPDLHSELNLSSLELGDSALYFCASSISGGVPGEQYFGPGTRLLVL.

This clonotype was detected only a few times. J is TRBJ1-1 and V is TRBV7-3; D is unresolved. Germline V gene data show CDR1 as SGHTA and CDR2 as FQGTGA. With 8 bases removed from V and 1 base from J, the gap between germline ends came to 14 bases. The CDR3 is made up of 14 amino acids. The CDR3 sequence: CASAASHSNTEAFF. CDR3 nucleotide sequence: TGTGCCAGCGCTGCCTCCCACTCGAACACTGAAGCTTTCTTT.

The chain carries TRBV6-2 or TRBV6-3 and TRBJ2-1, with D perhaps TRBD1 (5 bases). This CDR3 contains 13 residues. The V and J ends lost 7 bases and 9 bases respectively, with 16 bases between them. Per germline, CDR1 MNHEY and CDR2 SVGEGT. As DNA, the CDR3 is TGTGCCAGCACTAACCTCCAGGGTGGTGAGCAGTTCTTC. It codes for CASTNLQGGEQFF.

This clonotype was detected a few times. This sequence joins TRBV29-1 and TRBJ2-3; tentative D call: TRBD1 (5 bases). CDR1 is SQVTM, CDR2 ANQGSEA, per germline. V lost 1 base and J lost 2, with 16 bases in between. The CDR3 is 16 residues long. The CDR3 spells CSVEGGAGLPTDTQYF. The CDR3 nucleotides read TGCAGCGTTGAAGGTGGGGCAGGGCTGCCCACAGATACGCAGTATTTT.

The table lists this clonotype with a few counts. This chain uses TRBV5-1 with TRBJ2-5, with TRBD2 matching 9 bases. Germline V lookup: CDR1 SGHRS, CDR2 YFSETQ. J was trimmed by 11 bases and V by 3 bases; bases with no gene match: 17. This CDR3 has 16 amino acids. The CDR3 bases are TGCGCCAGCAGCTCCTCCGAAGCGGGGGGCACCAATGAGCAGTACTTC. Its protein is CASSSSEAGGTNEQYF.

The V and J genes are TRBV20-1 and TRBJ1-2; D ambiguous. Trimming took 3 bases from V and 0 from J, leaving 8 bases between them. CDR1 is DFQATT, CDR2 SNEGSKA, per germline (reference sequence). This CDR3 comprises 13 residues. CDR3 in amino acids: CSARAVTNYGYTF. CDR3 bases: TGCAGTGCTAGGGCGGTTACTAACTATGGCTACACCTTC.

In its sample, this clonotype was seen a few times. V and J are TRBV12-3 or TRBV12-4 and TRBJ2-5; D is uncertain. The CDR3 is 14 amino acids. V was shortened by 2 bases and J by 6 bases, with 13 bases between the two germline ends. The DNA of the CDR3 is TGTGCCAGCAGTTTACAAGATTACGCCAAGACCCAGTACTTC. Protein product: CASSLQDYAKTQYF.

The genes are TRBV10-3 and TRBJ1-4, with TRBD1 matching over 9 bases. The V and J ends lost 11 bases and 7 bases, in that order; junction bases with no gene match: 8. There are 13 residues in the CDR3. The germline gives CDR1 ENHRY, CDR2 SYGVKD. DNA for the CDR3: TGTGCCGCCCGGGACAGGGTTTTTGAAAAACTGTTTTTT. Amino acid sequence: CAARDRVFEKLFF.

The chain is built from TRBV15 and TRBJ2-1, with no clear D. The CDR3 is 12 residues long. Germline loops: CDR1 LNHNV, CDR2 YYDKDF (reference sequence). Trimming removed 1 base at V and 13 bases at J, with 11 bases between. This chain's CDR3 is CATSRVRGEQFF. The CDR3 DNA sequence: TGTGCCACCAGCAGAGTCCGTGGTGAACAGTTCTTC.

Comment on this clonotype: Given the absence of the conserved phenylalanine or tryptophan at the CDR3 end, a read error is likely. The chain employs TRBV20-1 and TRBJ1-2; the match to TRBD1 covers 9 bases. This CDR3 has 15 amino acids. J lost 1 base, V lost 5 bases, and 8 bases had no gene match. Germline lookup yields CDR1 DFQATT and CDR2 SNEGSKA (reference sequence). The CDR3 region has the DNA TGCAGTGCTCCGGGACAGGGCCAGATTAACTATGGCTACACCTAC. Protein product: CSAPGQGQINYGYTY.

In its sample, this clonotype was seen a few times. The rearrangement links TRBV20-1 to TRBJ2-3, with D hard to call. CDR3 length: 13 residues. Trimming cost V 7 bases and J 4 bases, with 15 bases left between them. Germline lookup yields CDR1 DFQATT and CDR2 SNEGSKA (reference sequence). The CDR3 DNA sequence: TGCAGTGTGGAGTATACGGGCGCAGATACGCAGTATTTT. Residues: CSVEYTGADTQYF.